The 15 T cell receptor beta chains below all came from one sample that was sequenced in a study of T cells in Graves' hyperthyroidism and ophthalmopathy. Researchers amplified the TCR beta CDR3 regions from RNA transcripts. HTBI primers drove first-round RT-PCR of the TCR CDR3. One entry per CDR3 protein, called by TCRdb with MiXCR from the multiplex PCR reads. The repertoire consists of 500,000 to 600,000 distinct CDR3 sequences, with around 45% occurring once and the leading ten covering more than 7.5%. The sequencing sample was made of peripheral blood or thyroid tissue (not recorded which). The receptors were sampled from a woman under 30 with Graves' hyperthyroidism.

The chain joins TRBV4-1 to TRBJ1-1; the D gene is possibly TRBD1 (5 bases). Germline CDR1 reads MGHRA; CDR2 reads YSYEKL. CDR3 length equals 13 residues. The V end lost 0 bases, the J end lost 8 bases, and 10 bases lay between the germline ends. The chain's CDR3 is CASSQDGHNEAFF. The CDR3 DNA is TGCGCCAGCAGCCAAGATGGACATAACGAAGCTTTCTTT.

This clonotype has ten or more counts. V is TRBV6-5 and J is TRBJ2-2; a weak D match, TRBD2 (5 bases). The CDR3 loop spans 16 amino acids. Germline V CDR1 and CDR2: MNHEY, SVGAGI. Deletions cut 4 bases from V and 0 bases from J, with 12 bases between. CDR3 sequence: CASSSGYPANTGELFF. The CDR3 DNA reads TGTGCCAGCAGTTCGGGGTATCCCGCGAACACCGGGGAGCTGTTTTTT.

V usage is TRBV4-1 and J usage is TRBJ2-5, with a possible D match to TRBD2 (5 bases). Trimming left V 6 bases short and J 1 base short, with 24 bases between. Germline-derived CDR1 and CDR2 are MGHRA and YSYEKL. The length of the CDR3 is 18 residues. The CDR3 DNA reads TGCGCCAGCAGTGGTCGGCTGGCTACACGGAGGTTCCAAGAGACCCAGTACTTC. It yields the protein CASSGRLATRRFQETQYF.

For this clonotype: A much larger clone sits a single nucleotide away, making a read error possible. The chain couples TRBV5-6 to TRBJ2-2; D might be TRBD2 (6 bases). The CDR3 is 16 residues long. Germline values: CDR1 SGHDT, CDR2 YYEEEE. The CDR3 sequence is CVSSFVLGGTSGELFF. CDR3 DNA sequence: TGTGTCAGCAGCTTTGTCCTTGGAGGGACGTCGGGGGAGCTGTTTTTT.

This clonotype was seen at least ten times. The genes are TRBV7-2 and TRBJ1-2; 7 nucleotides match TRBD1. The CDR3 is made up of 16 amino acids. J gave up 0 bases and V 6 bases, and 10 bases lay outside the gene matches. The germline V gene has CDR1 SGHTA and CDR2 FQGNSA. The CDR3 DNA sequence: TGTGCCAGCAGGTCGGGGACAGCATTCACTAACTATGGCTACACCTTC. The encoded protein is CASRSGTAFTNYGYTF. Variable domain in full (rest from reference TRBV7-2 and TRBJ1-2): GAGVSQSPSNKVTEKGKDVELRCDPISGHTALYWYRQSLGQGLEFLIYFQGNSAPDKSGLPSDRFSAERTGGSVSTLTIQRTQQEDSAVYLCASRSGTAFTNYGYTFGSGTRLTVV.

There are a few counts of this clonotype. The rearrangement links TRBV12-3 or TRBV12-4 to TRBJ2-1, with 8 bases identical to TRBD2. There are 16 residues in the CDR3. J was trimmed by 0 bases and V by 5 bases; bases with no gene match: 6. The CDR3 region has the DNA TGTGCCAGCAGTGCCTTAGCGGGAATCTCCTACAATGAGCAGTTCTTC. Amino acids: CASSALAGISYNEQFF.

The V and J genes are TRBV9 and TRBJ1-6; D is perhaps TRBD1 (5 bases). Germline V gene lookup returns CDR1 SGDLS and CDR2 YYNGEE. CDR3 length: 13 amino acids. V was pared by 0 bases and J by 10 bases, with 8 bases between. CDR3 region: CASSVVGASPLHF. The CDR3 DNA reads as TGTGCCAGCAGCGTAGTTGGGGCGTCACCCCTCCACTTT.

The chain carries TRBV15 and TRBJ1-2, with unresolved D. The CDR3 consists of 14 residues. Looked up from germline, CDR1 is LNHNV and CDR2 is YYDKDF (reference sequence). V was shortened by 3 bases and J by 8 bases, with 16 bases between the two germline ends. The CDR3 DNA reads TGTGCCACCAGCAGTTTAGCGGGTGGCGACGGCTACACCTTC. Its protein is CATSSLAGGDGYTF.

This clonotype was picked up many times. The chain joins TRBV5-8 to TRBJ2-7, with 16 bases matching TRBD2. J gave up 6 bases and V 3 bases, and 6 bases lay outside the gene matches. Per the germline V gene, CDR1 is SGHTS and CDR2 is YDEGEE. This CDR3 spans 16 amino acids. CDR3 amino acids: CASSSGTSGRAGEQYF. The CDR3 region has the DNA TGTGCCAGCAGCTCCGGGACTAGCGGGAGGGCCGGCGAGCAGTACTTC.

This clonotype appeared many times. The chain uses TRBV20-1 and TRBJ2-2; the match to TRBD2 covers 7 bases. V dropped 4 bases and J dropped 4; count of bases not matched to a gene: 3. The CDR3 spans 13 residues. Germline CDR1 is DFQATT and CDR2 is SNEGSKA (reference sequence). The DNA for the CDR3 is TGCAGTGCTACTAGCGGCTCCACCGGGGAGCTGTTTTTT. Translation gives CSATSGSTGELFF.

This clonotype was recorded at least ten times. V and J are TRBV4-3 and TRBJ2-2; the match to TRBD2 covers 12 bases. After removal of 5 bases from V and 6 bases from J, the junction contained 10 bases not matched to a gene. The CDR3 covers 17 residues. Per the germline V gene, CDR1 is LGHNA and CDR2 is YSLEER. In DNA form, the CDR3 reads TGCGCCAGCAGCTTCCGACTAGCGGGAGCCTCTCCCGGGGAGCTGTTTTTT. This translates into CASSFRLAGASPGELFF.

This clonotype was observed at least ten times. The chain links TRBV24-1 to TRBJ1-1; a weak D match, TRBD1 (5 bases). From germline, CDR1 is KGHDR and CDR2 SFDVKD. V shed 7 bases and J shed 2 bases, with 16 bases lying between them. The CDR3 totals 15 residues. CDR3 coding DNA: TGTGCCACCAGAACCGGGACTCTGGGCAACACTGAAGCTTTCTTT. This translates into CATRTGTLGNTEAFF.

This clonotype was detected a few times. The chain combines TRBV7-6 with TRBJ1-6, with 9 bases that match TRBD1. Losses at the gene ends were 1 base for V and 0 bases for J; bases not matched to a gene: 13. Germline values: CDR1 SGHVS, CDR2 FNYEAQ. This CDR3 is built from 21 residues. The chain's CDR3 is CASSLEGATGQGLSYNSPLHF. The CDR3, as DNA: TGTGCCAGCAGCTTAGAAGGAGCTACGGGACAGGGACTCTCCTATAATTCACCCCTCCACTTT. Filled out from reference TRBV7-6 and TRBJ1-6, the complete variable domain reads GAGVSQSPRYKVTKRGQDVALRCDPISGHVSLYWYRQALGQGPEFLTYFNYEAQQDKSGLPNDRFSAERPEGSISTLTIQRTEQRDSAMYRCASSLEGATGQGLSYNSPLHFGNGTRLTVT.

The CDR3 DNA reads as TGTGCCAGCACCCCGGACAGGGCCACGGCCGAGCAGTACTTC. This codes for CASTPDRATAEQYF. The chain joins TRBV18 to TRBJ2-7, with 8 bases matching TRBD1. After removal of 8 bases from V and 6 bases from J, the junction contained 12 bases not matched to a gene. The CDR3 is 14 residues long. The germline V gene encodes CDR1 KGHSH and CDR2 LQKENI.

This clonotype was seen just once. The chain recombines TRBV7-6 with TRBJ2-5; 9 bases are a match to TRBD1. Looked up from germline, CDR1 is SGHVS and CDR2 is FNYEAQ. V gave up 5 bases and J gave up 5 bases; unmatched junction bases: 12. The CDR3 is 16 residues long. This chain's CDR3 is CASSQGGTGNNETQYF. For the CDR3, the DNA is TGTGCCAGCAGCCAGGGCGGGACAGGGAACAATGAGACCCAGTACTTC.